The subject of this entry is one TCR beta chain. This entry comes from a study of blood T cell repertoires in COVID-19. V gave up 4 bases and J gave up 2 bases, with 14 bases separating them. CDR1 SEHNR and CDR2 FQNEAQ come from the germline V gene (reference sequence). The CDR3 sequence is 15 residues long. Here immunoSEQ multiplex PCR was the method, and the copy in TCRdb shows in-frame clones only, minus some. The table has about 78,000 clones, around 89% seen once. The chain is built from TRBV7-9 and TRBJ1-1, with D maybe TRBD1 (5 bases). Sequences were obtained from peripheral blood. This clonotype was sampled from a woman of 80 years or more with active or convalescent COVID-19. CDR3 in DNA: TGTGCCAGCAGCTCCTTCCGACAGCTTAACACTGAAGCTTTCTTT. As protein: CASSSFRQLNTEAFF. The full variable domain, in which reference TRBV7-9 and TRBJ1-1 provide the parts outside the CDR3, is DTGVSQNPRHKITKRGQNVTFRCDPISEHNRLYWYRQTLGQGPEFLTYFQNEAQLEKSRLLSDRFSAERPKGSFSTLEIQRTEQGDSAMYLCASSSFRQLNTEAFFGQGTRLTVV.